This T cell receptor (beta chain) was retrieved from a study of radiation and T cells in renal cell carcinoma. This table comes from immunoSEQ multiplex PCR, and its TCRdb copy is limited to in-frame clones, with some not included. The sample records about 160,000 clones, about nine tenths being singletons. This CDR3 contains 15 residues. Germline lookup yields CDR1 LGHNA and CDR2 YSLEER. Trimming removed 1 base from V and 7 bases from J, with 14 bases in between. The table lists this clone with a count of one. Noted time point: baseline pretreatment blood. Treatment specified: 15 Gy SBRT to primary tumor, nephrectomy 4 weeks later. This renal cell carcinoma was of the clear cell type.

The sequencing used blood, collected from a patient whose treatment included radiotherapy and nephrectomy. The source of this sequence is a woman aged 70-85 years with renal cell carcinoma. This chain connects TRBV4-3 to TRBJ1-3; TRBD1 might be the D (5 bases). The CDR3 protein is CASSQAQGLGNTIYF. Here the CDR3 DNA reads TGCGCCAGCAGCCAAGCCCAGGGTCTAGGGAACACCATATATTTT.